A single sample is the source of the 28 T cell receptor beta chains below, sequenced in a study of vaccination effects on CD4 cells after COVID-19. The table came from immunoSEQ multiplex PCR; TCRdb's copy has only in-frame clones and leaves some out. The sample records about 73,000 clones, roughly 74% being singletons. The antigens for these receptors are not known. Sequencing was preceded by expansion of antigen-specific CD4+ T cells with viral peptide pools in the ViraFEST assay. When around 9 days of culture had elapsed, CD4+ T cells were isolated. Each vaccine recipient was nucleocapsid antibody negative and had no prior SARS-CoV-2 infection. The source was CD4+ T cells from PBMCs cultured with HCoV-NL63 spike peptides, collected before COVID-19 vaccination. The receptors were sampled from a human donor who received a COVID-19 vaccine.

The V and J genes are TRBV6-1 and TRBJ1-4; tentatively, D is TRBD1 (5 bases). The CDR3 loop spans 16 amino acids. In germline, CDR1 is MNHNS, CDR2 SASEGT. Trimming pared 2 bases from V and 11 bases from J, leaving 21 bases between. CDR3: CASSENGWGEGRKLFF. The CDR3 bases are TGTGCCAGCAGTGAAAATGGGTGGGGGGAAGGACGGAAACTGTTTTTT.

This clone was seen more than once but under ten times. This chain connects TRBV5-1 to TRBJ1-2; 12 bases fit TRBD1. V was clipped by 0 bases and J by 4 bases; unmatched bases: 1. Germline V CDR1 and CDR2: SGHRS, YFSETQ. This CDR3 is built from 15 residues. CDR3 amino acids: CASSLEGQGAYGYTF. The CDR3 DNA follows: TGCGCCAGCAGCTTGGAGGGACAGGGGGCCTATGGCTACACCTTC.

J is TRBJ1-3 and V is TRBV18; no clear D. The CDR3 is 15 residues long. The V gene lost 3 bases and the J gene lost 0 bases, with 9 bases spanning the gap. The germline CDR1 and CDR2 sequences are KGHSH and LQKENI. Here the CDR3 reads CASSPSGNSGNTIYF. CDR3 nucleotide sequence: TGTGCCAGCTCACCCTCTGGCAACTCTGGAAACACCATATATTTT.

The chain combines TRBV15 with TRBJ1-3; weak D call: TRBD1 (5 bases). With 3 bases removed from V and 0 bases from J, the gap between germline ends came to 12 bases. The germline CDR1 and CDR2 sequences are LNHNV and YYDKDF (reference sequence). This CDR3 spans 16 amino acids. This CDR3 reads CATSRLTAHSGNTIYF. The CDR3 bases are TGTGCCACCAGCAGGCTGACAGCGCACTCTGGAAACACCATATATTTT.

The V gene is TRBV19, the J gene TRBJ1-2, with 11 bases aligning to TRBD1. Trimming at V came to 5 bases and at J to 4 bases, leaving 6 bases not matched to a gene. Germline CDR1 is LNHDA and CDR2 is SQIVND (reference sequence). The CDR3 extends over 15 amino acids. This chain's CDR3 is CASSPGTGGFYGYTF. CDR3 DNA: TGTGCCAGTAGTCCCGGGACAGGGGGTTTCTATGGCTACACCTTC.

V gene TRBV6-6 combines with J gene TRBJ1-1, with 7 positions matching TRBD1. CDR1 MNHNY and CDR2 SVGAGI come from the germline V gene (reference sequence). The J segment lost 3 bases and the V segment lost 6 bases, leaving 10 bases of the junction unmatched. The CDR3 length is 15 residues. CDR3 sequence reads: CASRGTDSKYTEAFF. The CDR3 DNA reads TGTGCCAGCAGGGGGACAGACTCAAAATACACTGAAGCTTTCTTT.

This chain links TRBV10-3 with TRBJ1-1; D is uncertain. The CDR3 runs 13 residues. The V and J ends lost 0 bases and 7 bases respectively, with 9 bases between them. CDR1 and CDR2 from the germline V gene are ENHRY and SYGVKD. The DNA for the CDR3 is TGTGCCATCAGTGAGTCGTCGGCCCGTGAAGCTTTCTTT. Translation: CAISESSAREAFF.

The V and J genes are TRBV2 and TRBJ1-2, with D possibly TRBD1 on 5 matching bases. This CDR3 is built from 12 residues. Trimming left V 6 bases short and J 6 bases short, with 11 bases between. Germline V gives CDR1 SNHLY, CDR2 FYNNEI. Here the CDR3 reads CASSATTDGYTF. DNA of the CDR3: TGTGCCAGCAGCGCCACGACAGATGGCTACACCTTC.

This chain joins TRBV5-1 and TRBJ2-7, with D perhaps TRBD2 (5 bases). V shed 5 bases and J shed 9 bases, with 21 bases lying between them. Germline values: CDR1 SGHRS, CDR2 YFSETQ. This CDR3 has 14 residues. CDR3 loop: CASSRQPKEEGQYV. The CDR3 DNA reads as TGCGCCAGCAGTCGACAACCCAAGGAAGAGGGGCAGTACGTC.

The chain is built from TRBV5-1 and TRBJ1-6, with D hard to call. The CDR3 length is 19 residues. The germline gives CDR1 SGHRS, CDR2 YFSETQ. Trimming took off 0 bases at V and 0 bases at J, with 16 bases between the two ends. CDR3 in DNA: TGCGCCAGCAGCTTGGTTCCAGTAGGAGGGAGCTCCTATAATTCACCCCTCCACTTT. It is translated as CASSLVPVGGSSYNSPLHF. Filled out from reference TRBV5-1 and TRBJ1-6, the complete variable domain reads KAGVTQTPRYLIKTRGQQVTLSCSPISGHRSVSWYQQTPGQGLQFLFEYFSETQRNKGNFPGRFSGRQFSNSRSEMNVSTLELGDSALYLCASSLVPVGGSSYNSPLHFGNGTRLTVT.

This rearrangement joins TRBV7-8 to TRBJ1-4, with TRBD1 matching over 10 bases. The J segment lost 5 bases and the V segment lost 3 bases, leaving 6 bases of the junction unmatched. The CDR3 sequence is 16 residues long. In germline, CDR1 is SGHVS, CDR2 FQNEAQ. CDR3 loop: CASSLGGGQGNEKLFF. CDR3 DNA: TGTGCCAGCAGCTTGGGGGGGGGACAGGGGAATGAAAAACTGTTTTTT.

This rearrangement joins TRBV14 to TRBJ2-3, with D possibly TRBD2 on 7 matching bases. This CDR3 contains 21 residues. V was clipped by 0 bases and J by 1 base, with 26 bases between them. CDR1 and CDR2 from the germline V gene are SGHDN and FVKESK. The CDR3 here is CASSQDPVSAGRGAGTDTQYF. CDR3 nucleotide sequence: TGTGCCAGCAGCCAAGATCCTGTCTCCGCCGGTCGGGGGGCTGGCACAGATACGCAGTATTTT.

The chain uses TRBV5-1 and TRBJ1-1; no firm D call. This CDR3 is built from 14 residues. V was pared by 0 bases and J by 6 bases, with 12 bases between. The germline V gene has CDR1 SGHRS and CDR2 YFSETQ. The chain's CDR3 is CASSLDGFGSEAFF. The DNA of the CDR3 is TGCGCCAGCAGCTTGGATGGGTTCGGGTCTGAAGCTTTCTTT. Together with reference TRBV5-1 and TRBJ1-1, the CDR3 gives the full variable domain: KAGVTQTPRYLIKTRGQQVTLSCSPISGHRSVSWYQQTPGQGLQFLFEYFSETQRNKGNFPGRFSGRQFSNSRSEMNVSTLELGDSALYLCASSLDGFGSEAFFGQGTRLTVV.

The rearrangement joins TRBV11-3 to TRBJ2-5; TRBD2 matches 7 bases. The CDR3 length is 14 residues. Germline lookup yields CDR1 SGHNT and CDR2 YENEEA. The ends lost 5 bases at V and 1 base at J; junction bases unmatched: 4. The CDR3 nucleotides read TGTGCCAGCAGCCCTCGGGGGGTCCAAGAGACCCAGTACTTC. Encoded protein: CASSPRGVQETQYF.

This clone was found a few times. This rearrangement joins TRBV7-9 to TRBJ2-1; 9 bases agree with TRBD2. The CDR3 loop spans 16 amino acids. The germline gives CDR1 SEHNR, CDR2 FQNEAQ (reference sequence). The trim removed 7 bases at V and 3 bases at J, leaving 10 bases unmatched. Here the CDR3 DNA reads TGTGCCAGCAATGGAAGAGCGGGGGGCTACTACAATGAGCAGTTCTTC. Translated, it gives CASNGRAGGYYNEQFF.

The chain employs TRBV29-1 and TRBJ2-3; TRBD2 might be the D (5 bases). This CDR3 is built from 9 residues. Deletions cut 7 bases from V and 13 bases from J, with 12 bases between. Germline V gives CDR1 SQVTM, CDR2 ANQGSEA. The chain's CDR3 is CSAGPGKYF. The CDR3 DNA is TGCAGCGCCGGACCGGGAAAGTATTTT.

This chain connects TRBV4-3 to TRBJ1-5; D may be TRBD1 (6 bases). CDR3 length equals 18 residues. Trimming stripped 1 base from V and 4 bases from J, with 20 bases between. Per germline, CDR1 LGHNA and CDR2 YSLEER. The CDR3: CASSQGTGGGTANQPQHF. The CDR3 DNA follows: TGCGCCAGCAGCCAAGGGACTGGAGGGGGAACAGCAAATCAGCCCCAGCATTTT.

The rearrangement joins TRBV2 to TRBJ1-5, with 7 bases fitting TRBD1. With 4 bases clipped from V and 4 bases from J, the junction kept 4 bases outside the gene matches. The CDR3 has 14 residues. The germline gives CDR1 SNHLY, CDR2 FYNNEI. CDR3 nucleotides: TGTGCCAGCAGTGGACAGGGTATAAATCAGCCCCAGCATTTT. This gives the protein CASSGQGINQPQHF. Complete variable domain (other parts from reference TRBV2 and TRBJ1-5): EPEVTQTPSHQVTQMGQEVILRCVPISNHLYFYWYRQILGQKVEFLVSFYNNEISEKSEIFDDQFSVERPDGSNFTLKIRSTKLEDSAMYFCASSGQGINQPQHFGDGTRLSIL.

The chain joins TRBV9 to TRBJ2-7; D is possibly TRBD1 (5 bases). V was cut by 0 bases and J by 4 bases, with 14 bases left in between. Germline V gives CDR1 SGDLS, CDR2 YYNGEE. This CDR3 spans 15 amino acids. Written as DNA, the CDR3 is TGTGCCAGCAGCGTAGTGCGCCCGACAGTATACGAGCAGTACGTC. This encodes CASSVVRPTVYEQYV.

The chain carries TRBV24-1 and TRBJ2-5; 8 positions match TRBD1. The J segment lost 5 bases and the V segment lost 4 bases, leaving 11 bases of the junction unmatched. Germline V lookup: CDR1 KGHDR, CDR2 SFDVKD. The CDR3 length is 16 residues. The chain's CDR3 is CATSDISTGVRETQYF. The CDR3, as DNA: TGTGCCACCAGTGACATCTCGACAGGGGTCCGGGAGACCCAGTACTTC.

This chain connects TRBV14 to TRBJ1-1; D not certain. The CDR3 totals 15 residues. Trimming pared 0 bases from V and 1 base from J, leaving 9 bases between. Germline V lookup: CDR1 SGHDN, CDR2 FVKESK. CDR3 in DNA: TGTGCCAGCAGCCAAGATTTGGTAAGGAACACTGAAGCTTTCTTT. This gives the protein CASSQDLVRNTEAFF.

This sequence joins TRBV6-5 and TRBJ2-1, with a weak D call TRBD2 (5 bases). V was trimmed by 6 bases and J by 12 bases, leaving 15 bases between them. Germline V gives CDR1 MNHEY, CDR2 SVGAGI. The CDR3 has 12 amino acids. CDR3 residues: CASSAGESGQFF. The CDR3 nucleotides are TGTGCCAGCAGCGCCGGGGAGAGTGGGCAGTTCTTC.

The rearrangement uses TRBV28 and TRBJ2-3; D gene ambiguous. The CDR3 is 12 residues long. The germline V gene has CDR1 MDHEN and CDR2 SYDVKM. Deletions cut 2 bases from V and 4 bases from J, with 4 bases between. CDR3 sequence reads: CASSLTADTQYF. The CDR3 DNA reads as TGTGCCAGCAGTTTAACCGCAGATACGCAGTATTTT.

This chain links TRBV9 with TRBJ2-6; 10 nucleotides agree with TRBD1. The CDR3 runs 19 residues. Germline V gives CDR1 SGDLS, CDR2 YYNGEE. J lost 0 bases, V lost 1 base, and 7 bases had no gene match. CDR3 protein: CASSVRRGQGFSGANVLTF. The CDR3 DNA reads as TGTGCCAGCAGCGTACGGAGGGGACAGGGGTTCTCTGGGGCCAACGTCCTGACTTTC.

The chain carries TRBV5-1 and TRBJ1-1; D is ambiguous. This CDR3 is built from 13 residues. V was pared by 0 bases and J by 5 bases, with 8 bases between. In germline, CDR1 is SGHRS, CDR2 YFSETQ. The CDR3 DNA reads TGCGCCAGCAGCTTGGGGTATGGAACTGAAGCTTTCTTT. Translated: CASSLGYGTEAFF.

The chain has TRBV25-1 and TRBJ2-2; the match to TRBD1 covers 11 bases. CDR3 length: 16 residues. Per the germline V gene, CDR1 is MGHDK and CDR2 is SYGVNS. The J segment lost 0 bases and the V segment lost 8 bases, leaving 5 bases of the junction unmatched. The CDR3 is CASSPGQGANTGELFF. The CDR3 nucleotides are TGTGCCAGCTCACCGGGACAGGGGGCGAACACCGGGGAGCTGTTTTTT.

This clone occurred a few times. CDR3 sequence: CASSPRIESLGREQFF. DNA for the CDR3: TGTGCCAGTAGTCCCCGCATTGAAAGTCTGGGACGGGAGCAGTTCTTC. V gene TRBV19 combines with J gene TRBJ2-1, with D perhaps given as TRBD1 or TRBD2 (5 bases each). The V gene's germline CDR1 is LNHDA and CDR2 SQIVND (reference sequence). CDR3 length equals 16 residues. The V end was cut by 5 bases, the J end by 10 bases, with 24 bases between.

The chain carries TRBV5-1 and TRBJ2-1; perhaps TRBD1 as D (6 bases). The CDR3 contains 15 residues. Germline loops: CDR1 SGHRS, CDR2 YFSETQ. V shed 4 bases and J shed 4 bases, with 15 bases lying between them. DNA for the CDR3: TGCGCCAGCAGCCCCGACAGGAAGGATTACAATGAGCAGTTCTTC. Protein product: CASSPDRKDYNEQFF.